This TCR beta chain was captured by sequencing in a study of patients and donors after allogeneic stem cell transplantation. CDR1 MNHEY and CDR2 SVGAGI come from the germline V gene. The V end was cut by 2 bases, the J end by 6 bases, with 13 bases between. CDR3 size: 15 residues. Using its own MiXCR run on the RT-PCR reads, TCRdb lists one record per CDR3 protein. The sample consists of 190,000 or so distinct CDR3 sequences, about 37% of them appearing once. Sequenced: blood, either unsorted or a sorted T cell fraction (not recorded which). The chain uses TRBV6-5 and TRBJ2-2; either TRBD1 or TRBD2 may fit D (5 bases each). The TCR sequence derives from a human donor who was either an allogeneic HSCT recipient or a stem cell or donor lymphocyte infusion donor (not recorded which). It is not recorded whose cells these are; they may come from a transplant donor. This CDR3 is CASSYRDGWAGELFF. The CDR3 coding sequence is TGTGCCAGCAGTTACCGGGACGGATGGGCCGGGGAGCTGTTTTTT.